A single TCR beta chain is shown here with its context. The antigen is not known. These data belong to a study of OX40 agonist ivuxolimab in advanced cancers. Whole-study context: Every 2 weeks, patients got intravenous ivuxolimab at one of six dose levels (0.01-10 mg/kg).

General study results and limits: CD4+ T cells averaged fewer expanded clones than CD8+ T cells. At doses 0.1 to 3.0 mg/kg, CD4+ and CD8+ clones expanded. The antigens recognized by the expanded peripheral T cells, that is their antigen specificity, were not determined.

The CDR3 consists of 15 residues. Germline lookup yields CDR1 MNHNS and CDR2 SASEGT. Trimming shortened V by 2 bases and J by 2 bases, and 10 bases separated the two germline ends. Profiled with immunoSEQ multiplex PCR; TCRdb holds only in-frame clones, not every one. The data show approximately 75,000 clones, 75% to 85% seen once. The sequence derives from an adult with an advanced solid tumor such as melanoma, head and neck, liver or kidney cancer. This sequence joins TRBV6-1 and TRBJ1-5; TRBD1 might be the D (5 bases). The source was CD4+ or CD8+ T cells sorted from blood, collected in a trial of the OX40 agonist ivuxolimab. CDR3 sequence: CASSELGGGNQPQHF. The DNA for the CDR3 is TGTGCCAGCAGTGAACTGGGAGGGGGCAATCAGCCCCAGCATTTT.